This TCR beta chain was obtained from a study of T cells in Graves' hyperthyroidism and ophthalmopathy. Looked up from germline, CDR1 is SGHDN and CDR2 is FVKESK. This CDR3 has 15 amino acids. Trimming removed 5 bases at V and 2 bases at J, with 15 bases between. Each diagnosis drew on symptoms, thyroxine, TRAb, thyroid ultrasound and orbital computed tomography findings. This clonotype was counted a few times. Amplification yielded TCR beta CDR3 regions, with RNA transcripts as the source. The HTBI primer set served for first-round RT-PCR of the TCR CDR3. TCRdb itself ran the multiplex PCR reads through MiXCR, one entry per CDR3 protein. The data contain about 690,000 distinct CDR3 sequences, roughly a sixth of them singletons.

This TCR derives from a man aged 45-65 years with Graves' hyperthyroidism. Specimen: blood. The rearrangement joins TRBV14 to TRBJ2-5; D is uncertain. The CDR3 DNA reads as TGTGCCAGCAGCGCAATGTTGCCATCACAAGAGACCCAGTACTTC. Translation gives CASSAMLPSQETQYF.